This T cell receptor (beta chain) originates from a study of CD8 T cells in Susac syndrome. FACS enriched CD8+ TEMRA cells, while bulk CD8+ and CD4+ were negatively isolated. Random-hexamer reverse transcription was applied to 0.5 to 1 ug RNA. MiXCR was run by TCRdb on the immunoSEQ multiplex PCR reads, yielding one entry per CDR3 protein. There are 100,000 or so distinct CDR3 sequences in the sample; around 92% occur only once, and roughly 0.11% lies in the top ten. Germline assignment: CDR1 SGHTA and CDR2 FQGNSA. V lost 8 bases to trimming and J lost 4 bases, with 14 bases between them. There are 13 residues in the CDR3.

The sample taken for sequencing was CD8+ T cells from PBMCs. The rearrangement links TRBV7-2 to TRBJ1-2; D uncertain. The TCR was taken from a human donor in good health. The CDR3 DNA follows: TGTGCCAGCCGGGATGGCGGGTCCTATGGCTACACCTTC. This sequence encodes CASRDGGSYGYTF.